The 16 T cell receptor beta chains below all came from one sample that was sequenced in a study of Tregs in tolerant kidney transplant recipients. TCRdb's table, derived via immunoSEQ multiplex PCR, lists solely in-frame clones and lacks some. The sample lists about 8,300 clones, roughly 34% seen once, with about 6% in the top ten. Their target antigens are unknown. Recipient PBMCs carried a CFSE label and met irradiated graft donor PBMCs for over 5 days before FACS sorting. The source material was CD8+ T cells from blood cultured with allogeneic cells, sampled before the transplant. Receptors originate from a human patient who received a combined kidney and bone marrow transplant.

J is TRBJ1-3 and V is TRBV7-9; D not resolved. V was clipped by 5 bases and J by 4 bases, with 12 bases between them. The CDR3 has 14 amino acids. Germline CDR1 is SEHNR and CDR2 is FQNEAQ (reference sequence). CDR3 loop: CASSHGRRGNTIYF. CDR3 nucleotide sequence: TGTGCCAGCAGCCATGGACGGAGGGGAAACACCATATATTTT. Full variable domain (remainder filled in from reference TRBV7-9 and TRBJ1-3): DTGVSQNPRHKITKRGQNVTFRCDPISEHNRLYWYRQTLGQGPEFLTYFQNEAQLEKSRLLSDRFSAERPKGSFSTLEIQRTEQGDSAMYLCASSHGRRGNTIYFGEGSWLTVV.

The chain carries TRBV11-2 and TRBJ2-7; the match to TRBD2 covers 8 bases. Germline V gene data show CDR1 as SGHAT and CDR2 as FQNNGV. CDR3 length equals 16 residues. The ends lost 5 bases at V and 1 base at J; junction bases unmatched: 10. The CDR3 loop reads CASSLFLAGGSYEQYF. The DNA for the CDR3 is TGTGCCAGCAGCCTATTCCTGGCGGGGGGATCCTACGAGCAGTACTTC.

This chain connects TRBV6-4 to TRBJ1-1; 8 positions match TRBD1. V shed 5 bases, J shed 1 base, and the junction held 3 bases outside the gene matches. From germline, CDR1 is MRHNA and CDR2 SNTAGT. The CDR3 is made up of 14 amino acids. The CDR3 reads CASSQGAPNTEAFF. CDR3 sequence (DNA): TGTGCCAGCAGTCAGGGGGCCCCGAACACTGAAGCTTTCTTT.

The sample holds a few counts of this clone. The chain uses TRBV4-2 and TRBJ1-5; TRBD1 matches 7 bases. The CDR3 runs 16 residues. Trimming removed 0 bases from V and 4 bases from J; junction bases left unmatched: 6. Germline assignment: CDR1 LGHNA and CDR2 YNFKEQ. The CDR3 loop reads CASSQESGQINQPQHF. The CDR3 DNA is TGTGCCAGCAGCCAAGAATCGGGACAGATAAATCAGCCCCAGCATTTT.

The chain couples TRBV7-2 to TRBJ2-3; TRBD2 agrees at 11 bases. The length of the CDR3 is 15 residues. Germline trimming cut 5 bases from V and 2 bases from J; bases unmatched to any gene: 3. Germline-derived CDR1 and CDR2 are SGHTA and FQGNSA. The CDR3 loop reads CASSRLAGYTDTQYF. CDR3 sequence (DNA): TGTGCCAGCAGCCGACTAGCGGGGTACACAGATACGCAGTATTTT. The complete variable domain, with remaining parts taken from reference TRBV7-2 and TRBJ2-3, reads GAGVSQSPSNKVTEKGKDVELRCDPISGHTALYWYRQSLGQGLEFLIYFQGNSAPDKSGLPSDRFSAERTGGSVSTLTIQRTQQEDSAVYLCASSRLAGYTDTQYFGPGTRLTVL.

The V and J genes are TRBV7-9 and TRBJ1-1; D is ambiguous. There are 17 residues in the CDR3. Germline-derived CDR1 and CDR2 are SEHNR and FQNEAQ (reference sequence). V was trimmed by 0 bases and J by 2 bases, leaving 16 bases between them. The CDR3 region has the DNA TGTGCCAGCAGCTTAGCGTTTATCGTAACAGCTAACACTGAAGCTTTCTTT. Translated, it gives CASSLAFIVTANTEAFF.

Within the sample, this clone is medium-sized. V gene TRBV27 combines with J gene TRBJ2-7; 7 bases agree with TRBD1. The CDR3 contains 13 residues. The germline V gene encodes CDR1 MNHEY and CDR2 SMNVEV (reference sequence). V dropped 6 bases and J dropped 6; count of bases not matched to a gene: 8. In nucleotides, the CDR3 is TGTGCCAGCAGCCTCCTAGGACAGGCCGAGCAGTACTTC. This sequence encodes CASSLLGQAEQYF.

The chain is built from TRBV7-9 and TRBJ2-7; TRBD1 might be the D (5 bases). Between the trimmed V and J ends, which lost 7 bases and 3 bases, there was a span of 16 bases. Germline V gives CDR1 SEHNR, CDR2 FQNEAQ (reference sequence). This CDR3 spans 14 amino acids. CDR3 in DNA: TGTGCCAGCACCCGTGGGGCAGGCAACTACGAGCAGTACTTC. Translated, it gives CASTRGAGNYEQYF.

The V gene is TRBV2, the J gene TRBJ2-1; D is undetermined. The CDR3 runs to 12 residues. CDR1 is SNHLY and CDR2 is FYNNEI in the germline V gene. V lost 5 bases, J lost 8 bases, and 10 bases lay in between. The CDR3 region is CASSYQLDEQFF. CDR3 nucleotides: TGTGCCAGCAGTTATCAACTGGATGAGCAGTTCTTC.

Sample share makes this clone medium-sized. V gene TRBV27 combines with J gene TRBJ2-1; D is perhaps TRBD1 (5 bases). Trimming pared 2 bases from V and 8 bases from J, leaving 16 bases between. CDR3 length: 15 amino acids. Per the germline V gene, CDR1 is MNHEY and CDR2 is SMNVEV (reference sequence). This chain's CDR3 is CASSLILGRADEQFF. The CDR3 DNA sequence: TGTGCCAGCAGTTTAATCTTAGGCAGGGCAGATGAGCAGTTCTTC.

This clone was found a few times. This chain uses TRBV27 with TRBJ2-7; 7 positions agree with TRBD2. Germline trimming cut 5 bases from V and 3 bases from J; bases unmatched to any gene: 7. The CDR3 sequence is 14 residues long. From germline, CDR1 is MNHEY and CDR2 SMNVEV (reference sequence). The CDR3 nucleotides read TGTGCCAGCAGTCCTTTAGCGGGCCTCTACGAGCAGTACTTC. This translates into CASSPLAGLYEQYF.

This clone has a handful of counts. The chain has TRBV30 and TRBJ1-2; D is perhaps TRBD1 (5 bases). The germline gives CDR1 GTSNPN, CDR2 SVGIG (reference sequence). This CDR3 region has 13 residues. V was shortened by 2 bases and J by 6 bases, with 13 bases between the two germline ends. The CDR3 DNA reads TGTGCCTGGAGTTGGGGCAGGGTCGATGGCTACACCTTC. It encodes CAWSWGRVDGYTF.

Written as DNA, the CDR3 is TGTGCCTGGAGTGTAGGGGTGAACACTGAAGCTTTCTTT. It specifies CAWSVGVNTEAFF. The V gene is TRBV30, the J gene TRBJ1-1; the D gene is possibly TRBD1 (5 bases). The CDR3 is 13 residues long. V gave up 0 bases and J gave up 0 bases, with 5 bases separating them. Germline V gives CDR1 GTSNPN, CDR2 SVGIG (reference sequence).

The chain has TRBV27 and TRBJ2-7, with TRBD2 matching 12 bases. J gave up 1 base and V 5 bases, and 9 bases lay outside the gene matches. CDR3 size: 17 residues. In germline, CDR1 is MNHEY, CDR2 SMNVEV (reference sequence). CDR3 sequence reads: CASSLLLAGGPSYEQYF. The CDR3 region has the DNA TGTGCCAGCAGTCTACTCCTAGCGGGAGGGCCTTCCTACGAGCAGTACTTC.

Within the sample, this clone is medium-sized. CDR3 nucleotide sequence: TGTGCCAGCGGGGTCGGAGGGGTGGAAGCTTTCTTT. Translation: CASGVGGVEAFF. This chain joins TRBV7-9 and TRBJ1-1, with D perhaps matching TRBD1 (5 bases). V lost 8 bases and J 8 bases, leaving 15 bases between the germline ends. Germline CDR1 is SEHNR and CDR2 is FQNEAQ (reference sequence). The CDR3 extends over 12 amino acids.

This clone was found a few times. Here the CDR3 reads CASGRDSEGSYEQYF. In nucleotides, the CDR3 is TGTGCCAGCGGACGGGACTCGGAGGGCTCCTACGAGCAGTACTTC. The genes are TRBV13 and TRBJ2-7, with D tentatively TRBD2 (6 bases). CDR1 and CDR2 from the germline V gene are PRHDT and FYEKMQ (reference sequence). The CDR3 contains 15 residues. V was trimmed by 8 bases and J by 0 bases, leaving 17 bases between them.